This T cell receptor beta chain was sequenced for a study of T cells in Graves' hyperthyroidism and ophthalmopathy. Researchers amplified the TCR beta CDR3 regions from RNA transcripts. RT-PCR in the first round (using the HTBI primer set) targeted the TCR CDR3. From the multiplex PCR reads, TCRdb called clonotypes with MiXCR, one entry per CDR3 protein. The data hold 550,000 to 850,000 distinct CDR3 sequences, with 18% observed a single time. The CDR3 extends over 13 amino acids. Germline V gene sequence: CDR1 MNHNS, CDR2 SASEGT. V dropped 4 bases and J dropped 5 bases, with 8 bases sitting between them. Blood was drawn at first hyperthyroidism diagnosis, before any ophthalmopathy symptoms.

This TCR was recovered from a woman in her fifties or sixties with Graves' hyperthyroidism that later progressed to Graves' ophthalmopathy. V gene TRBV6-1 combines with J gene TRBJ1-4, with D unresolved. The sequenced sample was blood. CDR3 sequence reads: CASSARVNEKLFF. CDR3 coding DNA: TGTGCCAGCAGTGCAAGGGTGAATGAAAAACTGTTTTTT.